The rows below give T cell receptor beta chains drawn from one sample of a study of blood T cell repertoires in COVID-19. The assay was immunoSEQ multiplex PCR, and TCRdb's table has in-frame clones only and misses some. The table lists some 100,000 clones, under 80% of them singletons. The sample consisted of peripheral blood. The receptors shown here come from a man aged 45-65 years with acute or convalescent COVID-19. The CDR3 runs from the conserved cysteine through the conserved F or W. A D gene is named only where the DNA matches it firmly. The size of a clone is reported for some rows only, either as once, few or many, or as a class for expanded clones.

v_call	clone_size	j_call	d_call	cdr3_aa	cdr3_nt
TRBV28	few	TRBJ1-2	-	CASSSLGGAGDYGYTF	TGTGCCAGCAGTTCTCTCGGTGGGGCCGGCGACTATGGCTACACCTTC
TRBV7-9	-	TRBJ2-7	-	CASSSRRDKHYEQYF	TGTGCCAGCAGCTCCCGACGGGACAAGCACTACGAGCAGTACTTC
TRBV5-8	once	TRBJ2-2	TRBD1	CASSTGQRAGELFF	TGTGCCAGCAGCACGGGACAGAGGGCCGGGGAGCTGTTTTTT
TRBV19	many	TRBJ1-6	-	CASSIGQNSPLHF	TGTGCCAGTAGTATCGGACAGAATTCACCCCTCCACTTT
TRBV7-3	-	TRBJ2-3	-	CASSIQGSTDTQYF	TGTGCCAGCAGCATTCAGGGGAGCACAGATACGCAGTATTTT
TRBV6-2/TRBV6-3	-	TRBJ2-1	TRBD1	CASSYLLDRVNEQFF	TGTGCCAGCAGTTACCTCCTTGACAGGGTGAATGAGCAGTTCTTC
TRBV5-6	-	TRBJ2-1	TRBD1	CASSLKRTGGYNEQFF	TGTGCCAGCAGCTTAAAACGGACAGGGGGCTACAATGAGCAGTTCTTC
TRBV5-5	-	TRBJ2-3	TRBD1	CASSLTGTGIPDTQYF	TGTGCCAGCAGTCTGACCGGGACAGGGATCCCAGATACGCAGTATTTT
TRBV24-1	-	TRBJ2-7	-	CATSGGDSSYEQYF	TGTGCCACCAGTGGAGGGGACTCCAGCTACGAGCAGTACTTC
TRBV6-5	-	TRBJ1-1	-	CASSYPGNTEAFF	TGTGCCAGCAGTTACCCAGGTAACACTGAAGCTTTCTTT
TRBV5-5	-	TRBJ1-3	-	CASSLRLVGAEGNTIYF	TGTGCCAGCAGCTTGAGATTGGTGGGGGCGGAAGGAAACACCATATATTTT
TRBV5-1	-	TRBJ1-1	TRBD1	CASSLRQGLTEAFF	TGCGCCAGCAGCTTGCGACAGGGTCTCACTGAAGCTTTCTTT
TRBV6-5	-	TRBJ2-7	-	CASRYTSSLYEQYF	TGTGCCAGCAGGTATACTAGCAGTCTCTACGAGCAGTACTTC
TRBV4-1	-	TRBJ1-5	-	CASSQDLAQPQHF	TGCGCCAGCAGCCAAGATTTGGCTCAGCCCCAGCATTTT
TRBV19	-	TRBJ1-1	-	CASSISDWNTEAFF	TGTGCCAGTAGTATCTCGGACTGGAACACTGAAGCTTTCTTT
TRBV30	-	TRBJ1-1	-	CAWRAGPLSTEAFF	TGTGCCTGGAGGGCGGGCCCCCTTAGTACTGAAGCTTTCTTT
TRBV7-3	-	TRBJ2-1	-	CASSMSSYNEQFF	TGTGCCAGCAGCATGAGCTCCTACAATGAGCAGTTCTTC
TRBV4-1	once	TRBJ1-2	-	CASSQLLREGGYTF	TGCGCCAGCAGCCAACTTTTACGGGAGGGAGGCTACACCTTC
TRBV7-6	-	TRBJ1-3	-	CASSLAYGIENTIYF	TGTGCCAGCAGCCTAGCGTACGGGATTGAAAACACCATATATTTT
TRBV19	-	TRBJ2-6	TRBD1	CASSNDRAGANVLTF	TGTGCCAGTAGTAACGACAGGGCTGGGGCCAACGTCCTGACTTTC
TRBV18	-	TRBJ1-3	TRBD1	CASSPPTGLSGNTIYF	TGTGCCAGCTCACCACCGACAGGGCTCTCTGGAAACACCATATATTTT
TRBV2	-	TRBJ2-2	TRBD1	CASTGQGVTGELFF	TGTGCCAGCACGGGACAGGGGGTCACCGGGGAGCTGTTTTTT
TRBV9	once	TRBJ1-1	-	CASSAEVGRVNTEAFF	TGTGCCAGCAGCGCGGAGGTCGGGCGCGTGAACACTGAAGCTTTCTTT
TRBV11-2	few	TRBJ2-7	-	CASSDIAQYSYEQYF	TGTGCCAGCAGTGACATAGCGCAATACTCCTACGAGCAGTACTTC
TRBV7-3	-	TRBJ1-1	-	CASSTGPNTEAFF	TGTGCCAGCAGCACAGGGCCGAACACTGAAGCTTTCTTT
TRBV11-1	-	TRBJ2-7	-	CASSEAYQNEQYF	TGTGCCAGCAGCGAGGCCTACCAGAACGAGCAGTACTTC
TRBV5-1	-	TRBJ2-7	-	CASGPGTHGTEQYF	TGCGCCAGCGGGCCCGGGACACACGGGACCGAGCAGTACTTC
TRBV5-1	-	TRBJ2-5	TRBD2	CASSLGNSGGRETQYF	TGCGCCAGCAGCTTGGGGAATAGCGGGGGCCGAGAGACCCAGTACTTC
TRBV6-5	-	TRBJ2-5	-	CASRTGSETQYF	TGTGCCAGCAGAACAGGTTCGGAGACCCAGTACTTC
TRBV4-1	-	TRBJ2-1	TRBD2	CASSQDDSGGSYNEQFF	TGCGCCAGCAGCCAAGACGATTCGGGGGGCTCCTACAATGAGCAGTTCTTC
TRBV19	-	TRBJ2-5	TRBD2	CASSTLAGGQETQYF	TGTGCCAGTAGTACCCTAGCGGGGGGCCAAGAGACCCAGTACTTC
TRBV3-1/TRBV3-2	-	TRBJ2-7	TRBD2	CASRMSGSGYEQYF	TGTGCCAGCAGGATGAGCGGGAGCGGATACGAGCAGTACTTC
TRBV5-1	-	TRBJ1-6	-	CASSLGNREPLHF	TGCGCCAGCAGCTTAGGGAATCGGGAACCCCTCCACTTT
TRBV6-1	-	TRBJ2-3	-	CASSELRGGPTDTQYF	TGTGCCAGCAGTGAATTAAGGGGGGGACCTACAGATACGCAGTATTTT
TRBV7-8	-	TRBJ1-5	TRBD1	CASTADRGVGFSNQPQHF	TGTGCCAGCACTGCGGACAGGGGAGTAGGGTTTAGCAATCAGCCCCAGCATTTT
TRBV27	-	TRBJ1-3	TRBD1	CASRGTGIGNTIYF	TGTGCCAGCAGAGGGACAGGGATCGGAAACACCATATATTTT
TRBV19	-	TRBJ1-1	-	CASSIPRGWGTEAFF	TGTGCCAGTAGTATCCCCCGGGGTTGGGGCACTGAAGCTTTCTTT
TRBV6-5	-	TRBJ2-5	-	CASSLGLLAQETQYF	TGTGCCAGCAGTTTGGGACTTCTGGCGCAAGAGACCCAGTACTTC
TRBV28	-	TRBJ2-7	TRBD2	CASSLVVAGATEQYF	TGTGCCAGCAGTTTAGTAGTAGCGGGAGCTACCGAACAGTACTTC
TRBV5-1	-	TRBJ2-7	-	CASRPGSSYEQYF	TGCGCCAGCAGGCCGGGTAGCTCCTACGAGCAGTACTTC
TRBV5-6	-	TRBJ1-2	-	CASSFLHPGYGYTF	TGTGCCAGCAGCTTTTTACACCCGGGCTATGGCTACACCTTC
TRBV5-4	-	TRBJ2-3	-	CASSLRGSDTQYF	TGTGCCAGCAGCTTGCGGGGATCAGATACGCAGTATTTT
TRBV3-1/TRBV3-2	-	TRBJ2-7	-	CASSPSGSGEIYEQYF	TGTGCCAGCAGCCCCAGTGGTTCGGGGGAAATCTACGAGCAGTACTTC
TRBV23-1	-	TRBJ2-7	-	CASSQFGTAYEQYF	TGCGCCAGCAGTCAATTCGGGACTGCCTACGAGCAGTACTTC
TRBV5-1	few	TRBJ2-7	TRBD1	CASRGTGGGEQYF	TGCGCCAGCAGGGGGACAGGGGGCGGCGAGCAGTACTTC
TRBV19	few	TRBJ1-5	-	CASSISGNNQPQHF	TGTGCCAGTAGTATTTCGGGGAACAATCAGCCCCAGCATTTT
TRBV11-2	-	TRBJ2-7	-	CASSLSGQSSNEQYF	TGTGCCAGCAGCTTATCAGGTCAGTCGTCGAACGAGCAGTACTTC
TRBV6-1	-	TRBJ2-7	TRBD1	CASSAGTGGRAYEQYF	TGTGCCAGCAGTGCCGGGACAGGGGGCAGGGCCTACGAGCAGTACTTC
TRBV9	-	TRBJ2-1	-	CASSANLLSGGERYNEQFF	TGTGCCAGCAGCGCCAATTTACTCTCGGGCGGGGAACGCTACAATGAGCAGTTCTTC
TRBV3-1/TRBV3-2	-	TRBJ1-5	-	CASSGRGSNQPQHF	TGTGCCAGCTCAGGGAGGGGTAGCAATCAGCCCCAGCATTTT
TRBV28	-	TRBJ2-7	TRBD1	CASSPRDRIYEQYF	TGTGCCAGCAGTCCCCGGGACAGGATCTACGAGCAGTACTTC
TRBV20-1	-	TRBJ2-7	TRBD2	CSASGTSGRAYF	TGCAGTGCTAGTGGGACTAGCGGGAGGGCGTACTTC
TRBV3-1/TRBV3-2	-	TRBJ2-7	TRBD1	CASSLDGTGAGRKQYF	TGTGCCAGCAGTCTAGACGGGACAGGGGCTGGAAGGAAGCAGTACTTC
TRBV2	once	TRBJ1-2	-	CASSDGMMDRYGYTF	TGTGCCAGCAGTGACGGGATGATGGATAGGTATGGCTACACCTTC
TRBV28	-	TRBJ2-7	-	CASRKGRHEQYF	TGTGCCAGCCGGAAAGGGAGGCACGAGCAGTACTTC
TRBV4-1	-	TRBJ1-1	-	CASSHHYVGQQNTEAFF	TGCGCCAGCAGCCACCACTATGTAGGACAGCAGAACACTGAAGCTTTCTTT
TRBV9	once	TRBJ1-1	-	CASSFTGSDTEAFF	TGTGCCAGCAGCTTCACAGGGTCGGACACTGAAGCTTTCTTT
TRBV13	-	TRBJ2-7	TRBD1	CASSSLDRGEQYF	TGTGCCAGCAGCTCCCTAGACAGGGGCGAGCAGTACTTC